This T cell receptor beta chain was identified during a study of T cell repertoires in cytomegalovirus infection. Turning to the study itself: Matching HLA type and CMV infection were both indicated by public TCR beta signatures.

One entry per CDR3 protein results from TCRdb running MiXCR on the reads. This table has 900,000 to 950,000 distinct CDR3 sequences, 25% to 40% appearing once. The germline V gene encodes CDR1 SEHNR and CDR2 FQNEAQ (reference sequence). The CDR3 loop spans 16 amino acids. V was trimmed by 3 bases and J by 0 bases, leaving 11 bases between them. In its sample, this clonotype was seen a few times. No antigen is known for it. Sequenced here: cultured CD8+ T cells from PBMCs, sampled from culture after CMV antigen stimulation. The receptor comes from a human donor in good health (CMV status not recorded). Some clones in this sample may be carry-over from other donors' samples. The chain carries TRBV7-9 and TRBJ1-4; D perhaps matches TRBD1 (6 bases). The CDR3 region has the DNA TGTGCCAGCAGCTTTGCGGGGGGCCCAACTAATGAAAAACTGTTTTTT. Translated: CASSFAGGPTNEKLFF. The full variable domain, rest sourced from reference TRBV7-9 and TRBJ1-4, is DTGVSQNPRHKITKRGQNVTFRCDPISEHNRLYWYRQTLGQGPEFLTYFQNEAQLEKSRLLSDRFSAERPKGSFSTLEIQRTEQGDSAMYLCASSFAGGPTNEKLFFGSGTQLSVL.